This TCR beta chain was documented in a study of T cell repertoires in ileal Crohn's disease (dated by TCRdb to about 2019). Study-level background: Median disease duration was approximately 8 years, and around 40% of patients were identified as active smokers at the time of surgery. Surgery was performed for a complication in all patients, with stricturing disease in about 61% and penetrating disease in approximately 40%. Roughly half of the patients were given postoperative therapy, with about 17 on anti-TNF agents and 10 to 12 on thiopurines. The TCR repertoire was analysed in about 55 patients with Crohn's disease drawn from a prospective multicentre cohort. The study was conducted in parallel with a multicentre cohort built to find predictors of early endoscopic recurrence after ileocolonic resection. A Rutgeerts score above i0 was used to define endoscopic postoperative recurrence. The study sequenced 150 to 200 mucosal samples from roughly 60 patients, taken at several locations on the surgical specimen and at postoperative endoscopy. Broad study findings and their caveats: Patients who were active smokers at surgery had a significantly higher proportion of clonal expansions than non-smokers (roughly 24% vs 19%, p=0.02). Only a subgroup of patients, of unstated size, had their mucosal CD4 and CD8 T cells sorted and sequenced. Endoscopic recurrence was linked to a higher percentage of high-frequency clones at surgery, and recurrence occurred in every patient whose clonality exceeded 26.8% (18/57). More high-frequency clones were carried by sorted CD8 T cells than by CD4 T cells, suggesting that mucosal expansions were mainly CD8.

As to this clone: Its binding antigen is unknown. Base qualities are not provided; no much larger clone lies one nucleotide away.

Around 0.45 micrograms of biopsy DNA per sample were submitted for commercial TCRB immunosequencing. A two-step, amplification bias-controlled multiplex PCR was used by Adaptive Biotechnology to amplify CDR3 regions from genomic DNA. Primers covering every V and J gene segment were used in the first PCR, while barcodes and Illumina adapters were added in the second PCR. An Illumina instrument was used to sequence the CDR3 libraries. The study's processing was this. The analysis used both the pipelines supplied by the vendor and custom analysis of the raw data in R/Bioconductor with R version 3.3.0. Clonality, which ranges from 0 to 1, was calculated as the inverse of the normalised Shannon entropy across all productive clones. High-frequency clones were defined as the share of the repertoire occupied by the top 100 clones, with only clones passing a 95% confidence test being retained. Overlap between samples was measured with the Morisita-Horn index, while repertoire diversity was measured with the Simpson index. TCRdb's version of the immuneACCESS table is confined to in-frame rearrangements and falls short of the full clone set. An unresolved V gene accounts for under half of the shortfall where checked; the remainder is of unknown origin. The V and J calls and the clone size are those of that table, but D and trimming were determined from the DNA. This sample gives some 6,000 clones in total; 80% of them show up just once. Roughly 25% of the sample rests with the top ten.

Spanning cysteine to phenylalanine, the CDR3 consists of 13 amino acids. The retained sequence is limited to the CDR3, 39 bases, with the frame set at the first base. At the junction V is shortened by 3 bases and J by 8 bases; bases outside the gene matches: 5. Taken from the germline V gene, the CDR1 and CDR2 loops are KGHSH and LQKENI. Adults with ileal or ileocolonic Crohn's disease for whom ileocolonic resection was indicated were considered eligible. Whole ileal mucosal biopsies were stored frozen at -80°C before DNA extraction. Genomic DNA was extracted from frozen whole biopsies using a TRizol-based method and was quantified with a NanoDrop 2000 spectrophotometer.

This clonotype was obtained from an adult with Crohn's disease. The chain joins TRBV18 to TRBJ1-1, and 8 junction bases match TRBD1. The specimen sequenced was ileal tissue. The CDR3 here reads CASSPDGQGEAFF. The DNA sequence is as follows: TGTGCCAGCTCACCTGATGGACAGGGAGAAGCTTTCTTT.